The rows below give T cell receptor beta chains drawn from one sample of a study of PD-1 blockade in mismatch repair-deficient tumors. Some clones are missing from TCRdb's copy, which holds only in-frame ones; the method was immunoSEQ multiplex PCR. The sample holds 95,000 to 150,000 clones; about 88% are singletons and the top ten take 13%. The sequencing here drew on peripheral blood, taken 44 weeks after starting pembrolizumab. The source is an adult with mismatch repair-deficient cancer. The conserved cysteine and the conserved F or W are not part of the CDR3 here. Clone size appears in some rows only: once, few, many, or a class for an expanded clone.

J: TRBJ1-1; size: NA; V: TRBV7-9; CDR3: ASSLDMVGNTEAF
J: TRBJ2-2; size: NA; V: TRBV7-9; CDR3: ASSLGQGKTGELF
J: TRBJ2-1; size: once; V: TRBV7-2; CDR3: ASSQGLAGNNEQF
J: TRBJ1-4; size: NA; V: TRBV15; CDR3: ATSKRGDGGEKLF
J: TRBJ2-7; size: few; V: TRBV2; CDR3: ASTQTSGRDEQY
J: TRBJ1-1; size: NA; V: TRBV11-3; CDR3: ASAGSTEAF
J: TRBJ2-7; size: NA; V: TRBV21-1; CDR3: ASSISPLGTPNKYEQY
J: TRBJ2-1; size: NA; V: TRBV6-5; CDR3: ASSPDARSYNEQF
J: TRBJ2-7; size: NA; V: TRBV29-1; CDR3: SVGEGRGNYEQY
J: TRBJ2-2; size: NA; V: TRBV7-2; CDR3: ASSLRGQTTGELF
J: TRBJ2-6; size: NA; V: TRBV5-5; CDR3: ASSLGQPGANVLT
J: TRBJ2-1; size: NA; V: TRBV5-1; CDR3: ASSFPRTSGNEQF
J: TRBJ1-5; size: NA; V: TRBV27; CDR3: ASSSSSDPGVNQPQH
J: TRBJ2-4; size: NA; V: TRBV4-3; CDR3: ASSPDREEDQY
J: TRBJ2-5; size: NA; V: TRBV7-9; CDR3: ASSQAGTSSFETQY
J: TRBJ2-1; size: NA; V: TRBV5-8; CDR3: ASSLFYNEQF
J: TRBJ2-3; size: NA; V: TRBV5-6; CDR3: ASSLRRADTQY
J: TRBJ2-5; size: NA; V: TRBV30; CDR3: AWSLGLAEETQY
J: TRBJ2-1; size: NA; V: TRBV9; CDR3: ASSLAGGMHNEQF
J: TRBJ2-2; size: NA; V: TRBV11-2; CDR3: ASSLTRADTGELF
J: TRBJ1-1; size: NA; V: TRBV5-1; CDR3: ASSFGDSRVTEAF
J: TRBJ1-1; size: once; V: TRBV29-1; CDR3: SVVGRMMNTEAF
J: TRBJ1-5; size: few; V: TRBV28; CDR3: ATRCRPQH
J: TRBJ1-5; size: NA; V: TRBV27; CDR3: ASSNTGFNQPQH
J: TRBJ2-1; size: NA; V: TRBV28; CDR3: ASSRGLTDYNEQF
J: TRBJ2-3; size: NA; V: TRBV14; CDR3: ASSQGMGDTQY
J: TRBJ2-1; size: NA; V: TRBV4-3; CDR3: ASSQDYNEQF
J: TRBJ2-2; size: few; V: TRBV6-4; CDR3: ASRRQNTGELF
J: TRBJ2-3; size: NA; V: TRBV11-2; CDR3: ASSRGTGSTDTQY
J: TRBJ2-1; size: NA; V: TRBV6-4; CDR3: ASSDSAGSYNEQF
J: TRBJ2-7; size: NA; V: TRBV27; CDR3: AIPTRHYEQY
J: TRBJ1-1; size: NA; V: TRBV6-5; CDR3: ASRKGAEGNTEAF
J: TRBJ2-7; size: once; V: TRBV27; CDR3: ASSLFGTESSYEQY
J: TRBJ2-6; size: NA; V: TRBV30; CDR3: AWIWRTTSGANVLT
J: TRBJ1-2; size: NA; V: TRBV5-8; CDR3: ASSLDSRGRDGYT
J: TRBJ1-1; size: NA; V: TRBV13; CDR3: ASSNDLRDRGWENTEAF
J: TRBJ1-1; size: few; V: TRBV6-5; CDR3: ASSYLRGGNTEAF
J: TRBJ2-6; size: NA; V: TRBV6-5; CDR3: ASSFTRSGANVLT
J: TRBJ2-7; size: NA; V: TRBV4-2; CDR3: ASSQASGATYEQY
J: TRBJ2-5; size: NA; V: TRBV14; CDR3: ASSQEGPGLGTLGETQY
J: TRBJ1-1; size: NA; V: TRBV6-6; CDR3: ASSYVVNTEAF
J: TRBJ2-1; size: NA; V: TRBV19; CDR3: ASSVSGPYNEQF
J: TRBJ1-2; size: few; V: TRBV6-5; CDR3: ASGDQDNLYGYT
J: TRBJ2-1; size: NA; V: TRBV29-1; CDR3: SATTSYNEQF
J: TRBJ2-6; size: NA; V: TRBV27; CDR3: ASSPRGTGGPSGANVLT
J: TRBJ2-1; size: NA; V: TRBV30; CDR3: ALSYGAGQLPKSSYNEQF
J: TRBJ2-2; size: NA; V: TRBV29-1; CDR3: SVAGPSSHIGELF
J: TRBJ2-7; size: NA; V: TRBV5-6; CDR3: ASSFLDYRSYEQY
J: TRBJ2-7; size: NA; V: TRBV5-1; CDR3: ASRTLTSGRSNEQY
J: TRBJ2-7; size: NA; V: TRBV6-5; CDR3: ASSRGQGGEQY
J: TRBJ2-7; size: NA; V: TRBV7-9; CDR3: ASSFDSPGLDYEQY
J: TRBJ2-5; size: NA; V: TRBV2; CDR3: ASSEGRGETQY
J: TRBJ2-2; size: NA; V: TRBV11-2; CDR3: ASSPGTGWELF
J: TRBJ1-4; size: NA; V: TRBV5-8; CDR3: ASSLFGGRGEKLF
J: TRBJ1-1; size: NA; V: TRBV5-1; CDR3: ASSLDGPNTEAF